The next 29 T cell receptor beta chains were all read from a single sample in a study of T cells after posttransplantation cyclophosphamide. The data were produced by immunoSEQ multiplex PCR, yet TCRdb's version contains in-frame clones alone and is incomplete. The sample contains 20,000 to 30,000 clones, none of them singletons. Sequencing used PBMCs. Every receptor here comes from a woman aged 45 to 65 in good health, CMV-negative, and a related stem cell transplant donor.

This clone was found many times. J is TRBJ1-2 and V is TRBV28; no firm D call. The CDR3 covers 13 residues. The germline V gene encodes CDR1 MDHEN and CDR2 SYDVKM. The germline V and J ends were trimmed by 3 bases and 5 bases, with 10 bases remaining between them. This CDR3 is CASSFGSAYGYTF. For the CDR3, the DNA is TGTGCCAGCAGTTTCGGCTCAGCGTATGGCTACACCTTC.

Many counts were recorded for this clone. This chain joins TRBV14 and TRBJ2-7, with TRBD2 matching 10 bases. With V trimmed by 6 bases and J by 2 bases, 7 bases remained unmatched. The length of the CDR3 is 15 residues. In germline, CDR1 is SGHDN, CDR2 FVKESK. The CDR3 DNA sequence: TGTGCCAGCAGTCCAAATAGCGGGAGGACCTACGAGCAGTACTTC. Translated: CASSPNSGRTYEQYF.

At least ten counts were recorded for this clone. The CDR3 DNA sequence: TGTGCCAGCAGCCTATACCCAGGGTCTGGAAACACCATATATTTT. This encodes CASSLYPGSGNTIYF. The V and J genes are TRBV9 and TRBJ1-3; D perhaps matches TRBD1 (5 bases). V lost 4 bases to trimming and J lost 1 base, with 12 bases between them. Germline V gene data show CDR1 as SGDLS and CDR2 as YYNGEE. The CDR3 sequence is 15 residues long.

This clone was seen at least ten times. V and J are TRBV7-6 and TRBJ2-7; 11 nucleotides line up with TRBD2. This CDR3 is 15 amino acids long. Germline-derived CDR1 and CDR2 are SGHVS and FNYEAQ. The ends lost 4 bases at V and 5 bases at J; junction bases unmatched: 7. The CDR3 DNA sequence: TGTGCCAGCAGCTACATTAGCGGGAGGGTCGACGAGCAGTACTTC. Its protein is CASSYISGRVDEQYF.

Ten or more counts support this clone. CDR3 nucleotide sequence: TGTGCCAGCAGCTTGGTGGGCCAGGATGAAGCTTTCTTT. It translates to CASSLVGQDEAFF. The chain joins TRBV5-4 to TRBJ1-1; no reliable D call. Trimming removed 0 bases at V and 7 bases at J, with 10 bases between. This CDR3 spans 13 amino acids. CDR1 SGHNT and CDR2 YYREEE come from the germline V gene (reference sequence).

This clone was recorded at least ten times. CDR3 region: CAWSFFGQGNQPQHF. As DNA, the CDR3 is TGTGCCTGGAGTTTTTTTGGGCAGGGCAATCAGCCCCAGCATTTT. The chain combines TRBV30 with TRBJ1-5; D is unresolved. V was clipped by 2 bases and J by 2 bases, with 13 bases between them. CDR3 length: 15 amino acids. Germline V lookup: CDR1 GTSNPN, CDR2 SVGIG (reference sequence).

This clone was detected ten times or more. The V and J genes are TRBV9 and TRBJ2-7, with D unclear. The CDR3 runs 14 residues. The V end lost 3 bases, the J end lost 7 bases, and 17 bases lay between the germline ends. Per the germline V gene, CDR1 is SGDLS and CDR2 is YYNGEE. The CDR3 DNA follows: TGTGCCAGCAGCGCAGACCCCAGAGGTGGGGAGCAGTACTTC. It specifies CASSADPRGGEQYF.

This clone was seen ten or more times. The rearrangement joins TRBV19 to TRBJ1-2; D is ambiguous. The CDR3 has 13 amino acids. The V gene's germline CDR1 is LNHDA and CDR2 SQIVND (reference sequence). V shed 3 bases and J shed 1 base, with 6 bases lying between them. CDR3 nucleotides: TGTGCCAGTAGTATCGGGGATAACTATGGCTACACCTTC. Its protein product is CASSIGDNYGYTF.

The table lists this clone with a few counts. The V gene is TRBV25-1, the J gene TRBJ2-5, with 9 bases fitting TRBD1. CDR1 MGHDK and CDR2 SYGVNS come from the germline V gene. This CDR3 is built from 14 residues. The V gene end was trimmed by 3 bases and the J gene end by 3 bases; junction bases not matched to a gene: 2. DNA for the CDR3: TGTGCCAGCAGTGAGGGACAGGGTAAAGAGACCCAGTACTTC. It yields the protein CASSEGQGKETQYF.

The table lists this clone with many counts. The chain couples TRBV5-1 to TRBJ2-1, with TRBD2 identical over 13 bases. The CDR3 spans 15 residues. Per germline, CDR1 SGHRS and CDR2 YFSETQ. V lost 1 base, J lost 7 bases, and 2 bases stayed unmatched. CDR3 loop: CASSLTSGRDNEQFF. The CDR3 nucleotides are TGCGCCAGCAGCTTGACTAGCGGGAGGGATAATGAGCAGTTCTTC.

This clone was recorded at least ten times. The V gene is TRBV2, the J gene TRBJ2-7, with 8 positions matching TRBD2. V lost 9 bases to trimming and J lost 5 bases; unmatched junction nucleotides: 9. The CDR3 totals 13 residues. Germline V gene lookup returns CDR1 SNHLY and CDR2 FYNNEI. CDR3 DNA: TGTGCCAGTAGCGGGATCGAGTTAGACGAGCAGTACTTC. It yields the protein CASSGIELDEQYF.

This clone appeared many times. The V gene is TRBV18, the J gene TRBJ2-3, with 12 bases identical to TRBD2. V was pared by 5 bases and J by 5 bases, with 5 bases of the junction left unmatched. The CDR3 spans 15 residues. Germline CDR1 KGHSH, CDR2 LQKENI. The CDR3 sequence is CASSTTSGGLDTQYF. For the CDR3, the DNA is TGTGCCAGCTCAACGACTAGCGGGGGCCTAGATACGCAGTATTTT.

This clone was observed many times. The CDR3 region has the DNA TGTGCCAGCAGTCACGGGACAGAGTACAATGAGCAGTTCTTC. It specifies CASSHGTEYNEQFF. The chain recombines TRBV28 with TRBJ2-1, with 7 bases aligning to TRBD1. Germline-derived CDR1 and CDR2 are MDHEN and SYDVKM. V was pared by 5 bases and J by 4 bases, with 5 bases of the junction left unmatched. This CDR3 region has 14 residues.

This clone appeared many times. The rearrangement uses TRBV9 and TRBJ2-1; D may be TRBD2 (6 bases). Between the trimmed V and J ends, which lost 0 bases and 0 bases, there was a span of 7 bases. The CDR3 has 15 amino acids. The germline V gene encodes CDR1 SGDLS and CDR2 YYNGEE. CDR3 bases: TGTGCCAGCAGCGTAGCGGGGGTCTCCTACAATGAGCAGTTCTTC. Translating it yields CASSVAGVSYNEQFF.

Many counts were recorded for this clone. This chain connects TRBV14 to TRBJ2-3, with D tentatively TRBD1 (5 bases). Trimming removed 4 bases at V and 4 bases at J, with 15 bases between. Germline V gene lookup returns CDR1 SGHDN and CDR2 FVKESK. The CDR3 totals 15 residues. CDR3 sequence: CASSLRGGYADTQYF. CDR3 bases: TGTGCCAGCAGCCTTAGGGGTGGCTACGCAGATACGCAGTATTTT. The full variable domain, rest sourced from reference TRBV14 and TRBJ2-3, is EAGVTQFPSHSVIEKGQTVTLRCDPISGHDNLYWYRRVMGKEIKFLLHFVKESKQDESGMPNNRFLAERTGGTYSTLKVQPAELEDSGVYFCASSLRGGYADTQYFGPGTRLTVL.

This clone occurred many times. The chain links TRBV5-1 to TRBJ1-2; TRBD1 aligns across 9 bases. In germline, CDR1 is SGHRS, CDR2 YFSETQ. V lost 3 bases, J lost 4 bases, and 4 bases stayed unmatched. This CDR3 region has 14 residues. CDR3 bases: TGCGCCAGCAGCTGGGGGACAGGGAGCTATGGCTACACCTTC. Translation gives CASSWGTGSYGYTF.

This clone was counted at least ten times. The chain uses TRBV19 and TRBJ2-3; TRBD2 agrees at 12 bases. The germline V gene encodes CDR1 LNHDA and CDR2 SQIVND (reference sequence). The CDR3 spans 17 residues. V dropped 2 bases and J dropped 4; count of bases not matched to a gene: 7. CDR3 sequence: CASSIRASGGAPDTQYF. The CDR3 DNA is TGTGCCAGTAGTATAAGGGCTAGCGGGGGGGCGCCAGATACGCAGTATTTT.

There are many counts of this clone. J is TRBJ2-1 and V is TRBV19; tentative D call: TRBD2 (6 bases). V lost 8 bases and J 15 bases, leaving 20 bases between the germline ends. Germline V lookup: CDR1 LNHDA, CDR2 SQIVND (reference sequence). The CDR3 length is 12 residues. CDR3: CASGGPRERPFF. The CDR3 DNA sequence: TGTGCCAGTGGGGGACCCCGGGAGCGCCCGTTCTTC.

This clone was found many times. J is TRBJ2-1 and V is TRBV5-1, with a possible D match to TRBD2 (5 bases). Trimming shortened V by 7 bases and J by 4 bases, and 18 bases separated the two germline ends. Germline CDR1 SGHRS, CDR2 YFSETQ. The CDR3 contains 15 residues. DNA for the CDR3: TGCGCCAGCCAGCCCCAATCAGCGGTATACAATGAGCAGTTCTTC. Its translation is CASQPQSAVYNEQFF.

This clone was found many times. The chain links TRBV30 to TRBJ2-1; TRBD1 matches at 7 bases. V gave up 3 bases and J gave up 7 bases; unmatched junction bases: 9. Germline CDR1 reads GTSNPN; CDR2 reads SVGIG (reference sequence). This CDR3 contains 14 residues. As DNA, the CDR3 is TGTGCCTGGAGAATAGGACAGGCTGGTAATGAGCAGTTCTTC. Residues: CAWRIGQAGNEQFF.

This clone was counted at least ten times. CDR3 amino acids: CASSLLGRGQAYSPLHF. The CDR3 DNA sequence: TGTGCCAGCAGCTTATTGGGTAGGGGACAGGCCTATTCACCCCTCCACTTT. The J gene is TRBJ1-6, the V gene TRBV7-6; 8 positions match TRBD1. Germline V gene sequence: CDR1 SGHVS, CDR2 FNYEAQ. J gave up 8 bases and V 2 bases, and 11 bases lay outside the gene matches. CDR3 size: 17 residues.

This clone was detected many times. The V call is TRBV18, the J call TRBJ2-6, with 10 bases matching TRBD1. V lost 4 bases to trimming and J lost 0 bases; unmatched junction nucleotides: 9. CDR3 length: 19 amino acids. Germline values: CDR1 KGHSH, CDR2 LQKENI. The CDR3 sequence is CASSRTGTGDFSGANVLTF. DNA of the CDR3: TGTGCCAGCTCACGAACCGGGACAGGGGATTTCTCTGGGGCCAACGTCCTGACTTTC.

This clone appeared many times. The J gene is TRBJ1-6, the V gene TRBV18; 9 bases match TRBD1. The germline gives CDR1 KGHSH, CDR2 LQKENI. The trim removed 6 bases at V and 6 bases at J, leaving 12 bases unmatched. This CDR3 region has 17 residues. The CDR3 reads CASSQLPGQGTNSPLHF. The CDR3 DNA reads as TGTGCCAGCTCGCAACTTCCGGGACAGGGCACTAATTCACCCCTCCACTTT.

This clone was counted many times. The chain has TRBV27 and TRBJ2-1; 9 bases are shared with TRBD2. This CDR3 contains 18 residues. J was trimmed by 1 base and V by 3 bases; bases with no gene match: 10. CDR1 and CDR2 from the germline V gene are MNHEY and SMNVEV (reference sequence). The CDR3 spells CASSFSGRRQGSYNEQFF. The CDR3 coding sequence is TGTGCCAGCAGTTTCAGCGGGAGGAGGCAGGGGTCCTACAATGAGCAGTTCTTC.

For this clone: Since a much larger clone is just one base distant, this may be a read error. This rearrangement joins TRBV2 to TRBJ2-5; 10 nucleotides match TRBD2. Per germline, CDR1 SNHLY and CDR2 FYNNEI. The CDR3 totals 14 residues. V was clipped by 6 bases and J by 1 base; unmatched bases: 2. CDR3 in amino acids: CASSGLAVQETQYF. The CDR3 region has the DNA TGTGCCAGCAGCGGACTAGCGGTCCAAGAGACCCAGTACTTC. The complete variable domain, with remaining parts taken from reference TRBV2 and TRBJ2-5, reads EPEVTQTPSHQVTQMGQEVILRCVPISNHLYFYWYRQILGQKVEFLVSFYNNEISEKSEIFDDQFSVERPDGSNFTLKIRSTKLEDSAMYFCASSGLAVQETQYFGPGTRLLVL.

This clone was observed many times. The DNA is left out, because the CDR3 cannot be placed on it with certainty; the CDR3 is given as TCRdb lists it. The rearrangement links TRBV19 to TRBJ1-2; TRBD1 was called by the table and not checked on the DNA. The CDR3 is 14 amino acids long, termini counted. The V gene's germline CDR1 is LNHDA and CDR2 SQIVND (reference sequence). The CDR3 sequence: CASSILAQNYGYTF.

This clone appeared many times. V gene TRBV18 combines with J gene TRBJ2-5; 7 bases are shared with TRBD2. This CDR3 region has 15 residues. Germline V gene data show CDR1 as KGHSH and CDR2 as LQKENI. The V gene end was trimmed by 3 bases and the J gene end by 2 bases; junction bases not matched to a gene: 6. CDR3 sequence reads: CASSPLGLEQETQYF. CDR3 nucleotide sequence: TGTGCCAGCTCACCCCTCGGACTAGAACAAGAGACCCAGTACTTC.

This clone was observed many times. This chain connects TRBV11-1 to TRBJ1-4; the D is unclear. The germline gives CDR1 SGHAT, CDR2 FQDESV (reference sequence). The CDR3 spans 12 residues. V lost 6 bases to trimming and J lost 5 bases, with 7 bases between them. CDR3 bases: TGTGCCAGCAGTTCCGGGAATGAAAAACTGTTTTTT. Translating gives CASSSGNEKLFF.

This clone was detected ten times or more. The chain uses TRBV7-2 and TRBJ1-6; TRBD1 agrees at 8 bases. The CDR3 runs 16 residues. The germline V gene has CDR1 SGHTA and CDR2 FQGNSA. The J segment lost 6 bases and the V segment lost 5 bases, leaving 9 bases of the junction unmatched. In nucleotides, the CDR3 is TGTGCCAGCAGCGCCGACAGGGGCGACGTTAATTCACCCCTCCACTTT. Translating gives CASSADRGDVNSPLHF.